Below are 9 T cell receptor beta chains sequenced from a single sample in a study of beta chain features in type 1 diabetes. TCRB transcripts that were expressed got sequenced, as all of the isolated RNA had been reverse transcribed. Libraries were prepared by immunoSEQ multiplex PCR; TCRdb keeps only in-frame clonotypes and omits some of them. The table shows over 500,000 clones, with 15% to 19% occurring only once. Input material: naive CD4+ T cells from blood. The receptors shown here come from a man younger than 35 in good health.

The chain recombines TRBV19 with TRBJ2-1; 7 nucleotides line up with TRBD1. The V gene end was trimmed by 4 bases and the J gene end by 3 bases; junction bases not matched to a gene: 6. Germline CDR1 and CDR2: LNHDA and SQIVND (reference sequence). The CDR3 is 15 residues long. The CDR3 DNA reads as TGTGCCAGTAGTAAGGACAGGCCGCTCTACAATGAGCAGTTCTTC. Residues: CASSKDRPLYNEQFF.

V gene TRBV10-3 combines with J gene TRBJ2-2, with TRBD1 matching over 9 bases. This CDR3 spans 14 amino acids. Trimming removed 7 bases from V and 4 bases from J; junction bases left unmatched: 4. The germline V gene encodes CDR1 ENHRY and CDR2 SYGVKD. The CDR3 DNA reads TGTGCCATCAAAGGGACAGGGTTCACCGGGGAGCTGTTTTTT. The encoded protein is CAIKGTGFTGELFF.

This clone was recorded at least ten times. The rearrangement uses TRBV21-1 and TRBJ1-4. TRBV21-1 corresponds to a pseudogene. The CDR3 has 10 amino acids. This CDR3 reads CASSKGKLFF. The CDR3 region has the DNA TGTGCCAGCAGCAAAGGGAAACTGTTTTTT.

The DNA of the CDR3 is TGTGCCAGCAGCGTAGTATGGCAGGGGGCGGAGGAGCAGTTCTTC. Its translation is CASSVVWQGAEEQFF. The chain couples TRBV9 to TRBJ2-1; 8 bases fit TRBD1. Trimming at V came to 0 bases and at J to 10 bases, leaving 9 bases not matched to a gene. CDR1 and CDR2 (germline): SGDLS, YYNGEE. CDR3 length: 15 residues.

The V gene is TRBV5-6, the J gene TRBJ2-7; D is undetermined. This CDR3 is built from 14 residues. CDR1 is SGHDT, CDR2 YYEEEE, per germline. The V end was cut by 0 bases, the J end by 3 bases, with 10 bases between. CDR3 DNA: TGTGCCAGCAGCTTGGCCGTACAGATCTACGAGCAGTACTTC. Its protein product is CASSLAVQIYEQYF.

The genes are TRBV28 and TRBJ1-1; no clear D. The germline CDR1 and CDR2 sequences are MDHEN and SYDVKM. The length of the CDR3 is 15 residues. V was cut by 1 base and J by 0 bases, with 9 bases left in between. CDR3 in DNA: TGTGCCAGCAGTTTATATAGACGAATGAACACTGAAGCTTTCTTT. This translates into CASSLYRRMNTEAFF.

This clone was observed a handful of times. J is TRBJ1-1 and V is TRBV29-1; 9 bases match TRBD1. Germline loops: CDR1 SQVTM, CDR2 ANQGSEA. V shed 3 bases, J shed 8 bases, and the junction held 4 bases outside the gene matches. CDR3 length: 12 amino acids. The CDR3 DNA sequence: TGCAGCGTTGATTCGGGACAGGGCGAAGCTTTCTTT. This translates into CSVDSGQGEAFF.

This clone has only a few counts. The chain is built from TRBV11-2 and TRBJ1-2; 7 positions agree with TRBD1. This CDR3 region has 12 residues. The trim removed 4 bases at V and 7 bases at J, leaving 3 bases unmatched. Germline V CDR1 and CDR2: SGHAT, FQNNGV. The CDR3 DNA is TGTGCCAGCAGCTCCGAGGGGGCTGGCTACACCTTC. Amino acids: CASSSEGAGYTF.

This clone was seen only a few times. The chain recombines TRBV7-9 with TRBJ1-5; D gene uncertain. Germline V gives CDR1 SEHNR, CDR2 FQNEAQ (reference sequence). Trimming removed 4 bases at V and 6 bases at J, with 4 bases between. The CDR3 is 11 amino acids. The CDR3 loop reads CASSSGQPQHF. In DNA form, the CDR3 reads TGTGCCAGCAGCTCAGGTCAGCCCCAGCATTTT.